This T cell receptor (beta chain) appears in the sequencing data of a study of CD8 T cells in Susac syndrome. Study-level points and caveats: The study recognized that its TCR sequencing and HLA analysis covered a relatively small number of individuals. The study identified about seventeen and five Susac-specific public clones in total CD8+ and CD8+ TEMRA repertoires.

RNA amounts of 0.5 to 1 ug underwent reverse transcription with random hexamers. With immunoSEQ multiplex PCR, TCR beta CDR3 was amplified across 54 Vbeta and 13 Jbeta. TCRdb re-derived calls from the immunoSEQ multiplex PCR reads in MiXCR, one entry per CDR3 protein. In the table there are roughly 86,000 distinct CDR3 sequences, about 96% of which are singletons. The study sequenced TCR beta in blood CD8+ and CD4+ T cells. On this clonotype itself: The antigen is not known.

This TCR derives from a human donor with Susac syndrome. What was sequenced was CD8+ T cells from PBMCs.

CDR3 sequence (DNA): TGTGCCAGCAGTCCGGCCTTAGACAGGAGGAATGAAAAACTGTTTTTT. Translating gives CASSPALDRRNEKLFF. V gene TRBV6-2 or TRBV6-3 combines with J gene TRBJ1-4; a weak D match, TRBD1 (6 bases). This CDR3 comprises 16 residues. The germline CDR1 and CDR2 sequences are MNHEY and SVGEGT. Trimming removed 5 bases at V and 5 bases at J, with 18 bases between.